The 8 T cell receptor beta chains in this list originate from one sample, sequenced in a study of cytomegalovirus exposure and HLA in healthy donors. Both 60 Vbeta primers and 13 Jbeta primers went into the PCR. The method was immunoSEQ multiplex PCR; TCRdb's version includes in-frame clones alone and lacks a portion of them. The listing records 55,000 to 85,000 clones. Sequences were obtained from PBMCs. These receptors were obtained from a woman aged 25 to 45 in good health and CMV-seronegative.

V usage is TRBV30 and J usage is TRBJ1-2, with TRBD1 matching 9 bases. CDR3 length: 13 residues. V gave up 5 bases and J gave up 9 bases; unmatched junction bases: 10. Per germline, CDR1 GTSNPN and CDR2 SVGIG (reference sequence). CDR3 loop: CAWGSGTGNSYTF. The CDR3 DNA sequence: TGTGCCTGGGGCTCCGGGACAGGGAACAGCTACACCTTC.

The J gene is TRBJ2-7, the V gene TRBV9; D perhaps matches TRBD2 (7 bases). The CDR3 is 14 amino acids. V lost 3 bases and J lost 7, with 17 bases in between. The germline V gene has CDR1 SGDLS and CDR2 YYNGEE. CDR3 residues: CASSEGGSSYEQYF. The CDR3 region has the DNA TGTGCCAGCAGCGAGGGGGGGTCTAGTTATGAGCAGTACTTC.

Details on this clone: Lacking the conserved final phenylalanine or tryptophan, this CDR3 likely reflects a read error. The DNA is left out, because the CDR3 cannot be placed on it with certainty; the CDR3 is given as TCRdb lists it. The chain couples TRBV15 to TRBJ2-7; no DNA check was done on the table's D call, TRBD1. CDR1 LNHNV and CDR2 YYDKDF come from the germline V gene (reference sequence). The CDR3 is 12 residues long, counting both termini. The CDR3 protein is CATSRVGQGLPG.

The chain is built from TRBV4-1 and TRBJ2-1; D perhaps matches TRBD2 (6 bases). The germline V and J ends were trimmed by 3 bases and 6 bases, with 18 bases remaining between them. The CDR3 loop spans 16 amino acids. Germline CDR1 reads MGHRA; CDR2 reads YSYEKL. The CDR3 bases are TGCGCCAGCAGCCAGGTCGGGACTCCTACCGTCAATGAGCAGTTCTTC. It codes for CASSQVGTPTVNEQFF.

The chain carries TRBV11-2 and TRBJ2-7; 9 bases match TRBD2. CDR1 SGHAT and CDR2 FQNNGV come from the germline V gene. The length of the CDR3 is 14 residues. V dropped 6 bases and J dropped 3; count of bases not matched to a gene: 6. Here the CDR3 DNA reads TGTGCCAGCAGTATAAGCGGGAGGCTCTACGAGCAGTACTTC. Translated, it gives CASSISGRLYEQYF.

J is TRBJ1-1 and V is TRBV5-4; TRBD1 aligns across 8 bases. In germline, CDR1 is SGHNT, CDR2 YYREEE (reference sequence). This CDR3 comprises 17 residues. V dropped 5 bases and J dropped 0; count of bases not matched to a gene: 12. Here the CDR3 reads CASSLDRASLMNTEAFF. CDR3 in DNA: TGTGCCAGCAGTCTGGACAGGGCCTCCCTCATGAACACTGAAGCTTTCTTT.

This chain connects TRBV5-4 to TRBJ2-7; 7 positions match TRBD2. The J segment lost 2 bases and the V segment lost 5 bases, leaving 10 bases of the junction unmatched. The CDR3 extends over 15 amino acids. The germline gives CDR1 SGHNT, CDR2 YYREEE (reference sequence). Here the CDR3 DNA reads TGTGCCAGCAGTTCCCTGGGGGGGAATCCCTACGAGCAGTACTTC. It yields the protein CASSSLGGNPYEQYF.

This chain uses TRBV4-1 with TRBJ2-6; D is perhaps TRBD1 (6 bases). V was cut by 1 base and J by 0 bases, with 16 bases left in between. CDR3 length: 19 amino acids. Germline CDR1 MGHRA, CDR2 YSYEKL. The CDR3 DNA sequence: TGCGCCAGCAGCCAAGTTGGGGGACAAGGGAGCTCTGGGGCCAACGTCCTGACTTTC. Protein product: CASSQVGGQGSSGANVLTF.